The T cell receptor beta chain described here comes from a study of T cell repertoires in cytomegalovirus infection. Background on the study: Shared public TCR beta signatures pointed to both CMV infection and a matching HLA type. Study-wide points: In two of eight donors, the top clonotype was HLA-C-restricted CMV-specific.

TCRdb independently ran MiXCR on the reads; one entry per CDR3 protein. The sample holds under 200,000 distinct CDR3 sequences, 7.5% to 10% seen once. This clonotype has only a few counts. Antigen unknown. Germline CDR1 and CDR2: MDHEN and SYDVKM. This CDR3 contains 18 residues. V dropped 7 bases and J dropped 1; count of bases not matched to a gene: 15. The J gene is TRBJ2-1, the V gene TRBV28; 8 bases fit TRBD2. The specimen sequenced was PBMCs. This receptor was taken from a human donor in good health (CMV status not recorded). Some clones in this sample may be carry-over from other donors' samples. The CDR3 protein is CASKGLGGRIFSYNEQFF. The CDR3 region has the DNA TGTGCCAGCAAAGGACTAGGCGGGAGGATTTTTTCCTACAATGAGCAGTTCTTC.